Detailed here is one TCR beta chain. The antigen remains undetermined. The sample comes from a study of Graves' ophthalmopathy and Graves' hyperthyroidism. Regarding the study as a whole: Among expanded thyroid clonotypes above 0.001 frequency, most also occurred in blood. Built on 13 signatures, a model told ophthalmopathy apart from stable hyperthyroidism with approximately 91% sensitivity and around 80% specificity.

The length of the CDR3 is 16 residues. Trimming took off 4 bases at V and 1 base at J, with 14 bases between the two ends. The V gene's germline CDR1 is SGDLS and CDR2 YYNGEE. RNA transcripts yielded amplified TCR beta CDR3 regions. The first round was an RT-PCR with HTBI primers, and the second round was a multiplex PCR. TCRdb called the multiplex PCR reads again in MiXCR, with one record for every CDR3 protein. Here the sample spans about 740,000 distinct CDR3 sequences, about 44% being singletons. Other autoimmune diseases, uncontrolled infections, pregnancy or lactation led to the exclusion of patients. Each diagnosis was determined on the basis of clinical symptoms, serum thyroxine, TRAb, thyroid ultrasound and orbital computed tomography.

The sample taken for sequencing was peripheral blood. The chain joins TRBV9 to TRBJ2-2; D remains unclear. This TCR was sampled from an adult man with Graves' ophthalmopathy. The DNA for the CDR3 is TGTGCCAGCAGCCCGGGTCCCTTTTTGAACACCGGGGAGCTGTTTTTT. Its protein is CASSPGPFLNTGELFF.